One and the same sample provided the 20 T cell receptor beta chains below, sequenced in a study of shared clonotypes between healthy human individuals. The repertoire was sequenced with immunoSEQ multiplex PCR; TCRdb's copy has only in-frame clones and lacks some. The sample includes about 470,000 clones, more than 75% seen only once; the top ten take less than 15%. What was sequenced was PBMCs. The receptors come from a woman between 40 and 50 years old in good health. Some clones in this sample may be carry-over from other donors' samples.

The chain couples TRBV10-3 to TRBJ2-5; 8 bases map to TRBD1. The CDR3 has 14 residues. V lost 4 bases and J lost 1; bases outside the gene matches: 2. CDR1 is ENHRY and CDR2 is SYGVKD in the germline V gene. CDR3 residues: CAISGGQGQETQYF. The CDR3 nucleotides read TGTGCCATCAGTGGTGGACAGGGCCAAGAGACCCAGTACTTC.

This sequence joins TRBV6-4 and TRBJ2-3; D is unresolved. Trimming removed 4 bases from V and 3 bases from J, with 8 bases in between. The CDR3 has 13 residues. CDR1 and CDR2 from the germline V gene are MRHNA and SNTAGT. DNA for the CDR3: TGTGCCAGCAGTGTTCCAGGAACAGATACGCAGTATTTT. Residues: CASSVPGTDTQYF.

The chain recombines TRBV18 with TRBJ2-5, with D perhaps TRBD1 or TRBD2 (6 bases each). The V end was cut by 5 bases, the J end by 1 base, with 11 bases between. Germline V lookup: CDR1 KGHSH, CDR2 LQKENI. The CDR3 totals 14 residues. The CDR3 protein is CASSRGDFQETQYF. CDR3 nucleotide sequence: TGTGCCAGCTCAAGGGGGGATTTCCAAGAGACCCAGTACTTC.

This clone was found a few times. The rearrangement joins TRBV7-3 to TRBJ2-3; no firm D call. The CDR3 sequence is 14 residues long. The V end lost 4 bases, the J end lost 5 bases, and 13 bases lay between the germline ends. Per the germline V gene, CDR1 is SGHTA and CDR2 is FQGTGA. The CDR3 loop reads CASSSTSVGDTQYF. The CDR3 coding sequence is TGTGCCAGCAGCTCAACGTCAGTGGGAGATACGCAGTATTTT.

Of note for this clone: Compared with germline, one end of the junction differs, possibly owing to a read error. The chain uses TRBV7-9 and TRBJ1-1, with D possibly matching TRBD1 (5 bases). The CDR3 runs 9 residues. CDR1 SEHNR and CDR2 FQNEAQ come from the germline V gene (reference sequence). The CDR3 reads CASSLGTLF. For the CDR3, the DNA is TGTGCCAGCAGCTTGGGGACTCTCTTT.

The V and J genes are TRBV7-8 and TRBJ1-5, with D possibly TRBD1 on 5 matching bases. This CDR3 is built from 15 residues. The germline V gene encodes CDR1 SGHVS and CDR2 FQNEAQ. Trimming took 1 base from V and 4 from J, leaving 11 bases between them. The CDR3 reads CASSLGVRENQPQHF. The DNA of the CDR3 is TGTGCCAGCAGCTTAGGGGTCAGGGAAAATCAGCCCCAGCATTTT.

The chain couples TRBV14 to TRBJ2-7, with D maybe TRBD2 (5 bases). Trimming took 4 bases from V and 5 from J, leaving 12 bases between them. CDR1 is SGHDN and CDR2 is FVKESK in the germline V gene. This CDR3 contains 13 residues. As DNA, the CDR3 is TGTGCCAGCAGCCTTTTTTACGGGGACGAGCAGTACTTC. Translated, it gives CASSLFYGDEQYF.

The J gene is TRBJ2-4, the V gene TRBV11-3; TRBD2 matches at 7 bases. There are 16 residues in the CDR3. The germline V gene has CDR1 SGHNT and CDR2 YENEEA. V dropped 5 bases and J dropped 1; count of bases not matched to a gene: 8. Here the CDR3 DNA reads TGTGCCAGCAGCCCCTGGGGGGGAGAGGCCAAAAACATTCAGTACTTC. Protein sequence: CASSPWGGEAKNIQYF.

Worth noting for this clone: Being one base from a much bigger clone, this may be a read error. J is TRBJ2-4 and V is TRBV2; D possibly corresponds to TRBD1 (6 bases). The V gene's germline CDR1 is SNHLY and CDR2 FYNNEI. The CDR3 consists of 15 residues. The CDR3 DNA sequence: TGTGCCGGCAGTGGGACAAACGCCCTCAAAAACATTCAGTACTTC. Protein sequence: CAGSGTNALKNIQYF.

V usage is TRBV6-5 and J usage is TRBJ1-5, with 7 bases aligning to TRBD1. J lost 8 bases, V lost 5 bases, and 6 bases had no gene match. The CDR3 spans 13 residues. From germline, CDR1 is MNHEY and CDR2 SVGAGI. CDR3 protein: CASSGTAYKPQHF. The CDR3 DNA reads as TGTGCCAGCAGTGGGACAGCTTACAAGCCCCAGCATTTT.

This clone came up a few times. V and J are TRBV6-4 and TRBJ2-1; 10 bases line up with TRBD2. CDR3 length equals 16 residues. V was clipped by 2 bases and J by 2 bases; unmatched bases: 3. Germline V gives CDR1 MRHNA, CDR2 SNTAGT. The CDR3 sequence: CASSDEAGGAYNEQFF. For the CDR3, the DNA is TGTGCCAGCAGTGACGAAGCGGGAGGGGCCTACAATGAGCAGTTCTTC.

The chain carries TRBV7-9 and TRBJ1-2, with 7 bases matching TRBD1. CDR1 SEHNR and CDR2 FQNEAQ come from the germline V gene (reference sequence). Losses at the gene ends were 2 bases for V and 8 bases for J; bases not matched to a gene: 8. This CDR3 comprises 14 residues. The CDR3 DNA sequence: TGTGCCAGCAGCTTAAATGACAGGGAGTACGGCTACACCTTC. It yields the protein CASSLNDREYGYTF. Filled out from reference TRBV7-9 and TRBJ1-2, the complete variable domain reads DTGVSQNPRHKITKRGQNVTFRCDPISEHNRLYWYRQTLGQGPEFLTYFQNEAQLEKSRLLSDRFSAERPKGSFSTLEIQRTEQGDSAMYLCASSLNDREYGYTFGSGTRLTVV.

The chain recombines TRBV14 with TRBJ2-5; 10 positions match TRBD2. Looked up from germline, CDR1 is SGHDN and CDR2 is FVKESK. There are 12 residues in the CDR3. J was trimmed by 11 bases and V by 4 bases; bases with no gene match: 4. The CDR3 DNA is TGTGCCAGCAGCCCTAGCGGGAGAAAGCAGTACTTC. Translated: CASSPSGRKQYF.

The V and J genes are TRBV6-5 and TRBJ2-7, with 7 bases fitting TRBD1. The V segment lost 7 bases and the J segment 10 bases; nucleotides outside the gene matches: 7. This CDR3 is 11 amino acids long. The germline gives CDR1 MNHEY, CDR2 SVGAGI. This chain's CDR3 is CASTIGQDQYF. The CDR3 DNA reads TGTGCCAGCACTATAGGACAGGATCAGTACTTC.

The rearrangement joins TRBV25-1 to TRBJ2-5; D is unclear. The V and J ends lost 4 bases and 0 bases respectively, with 9 bases between them. CDR1 is MGHDK, CDR2 SYGVNS, per germline. The CDR3 runs 14 residues. CDR3 sequence (DNA): TGTGCCAGCAGTGTTGCTCAATACCAAGAGACCCAGTACTTC. Protein: CASSVAQYQETQYF.

The chain joins TRBV5-4 to TRBJ2-5, with 8 bases fitting TRBD1. The CDR3 sequence is 17 residues long. Trimming removed 6 bases from V and 3 bases from J; junction bases left unmatched: 16. Germline CDR1 SGHNT, CDR2 YYREEE (reference sequence). The CDR3 nucleotides read TGTGCCAGCACCTTTGAATCGGGACAGGTGGACGAAGAGACCCAGTACTTC. Encoded protein: CASTFESGQVDEETQYF.

As for this clone: This may arise from a read error, as a much more abundant clone is one base away. V gene TRBV30 combines with J gene TRBJ2-2; D unclear. CDR3 length equals 13 residues. Trimming pared 0 bases from V and 5 bases from J, leaving 7 bases between. In germline, CDR1 is GTSNPN, CDR2 SVGIG (reference sequence). The CDR3 here is CAWSVPRTGELFF. The CDR3 nucleotides read TGTGCCTGGAGTGTACCTAGGACCGGGGAGCTGTTTTTT.

The chain couples TRBV7-3 to TRBJ2-3; TRBD1 agrees at 10 bases. The CDR3 is 17 amino acids. Germline values: CDR1 SGHTA, CDR2 FQGTGA. V was clipped by 2 bases and J by 5 bases; unmatched bases: 10. DNA for the CDR3: TGTGCCAGCAGCTTAGAGGTTCGGACAGGGGGTGGAGATACGCAGTATTTT. The encoded protein is CASSLEVRTGGGDTQYF.

This clone was found once. The V call is TRBV9, the J call TRBJ2-7; D might be TRBD1 or TRBD2, each matching 5 bases. CDR3 length equals 19 residues. Trimming cost V 0 bases and J 6 bases, with 28 bases left between them. The germline V gene encodes CDR1 SGDLS and CDR2 YYNGEE. CDR3 bases: TGTGCCAGCAGCGTAGACCCCTCCCCCCGGGACGGCAGGAGCGGCGAGCAGTACTTC. It translates to CASSVDPSPRDGRSGEQYF. The full variable domain, its missing parts supplied by reference TRBV9 and TRBJ2-7, is DSGVTQTPKHLITATGQRVTLRCSPRSGDLSVYWYQQSLDQGLQFLIQYYNGEERAKGNILERFSAQQFPDLHSELNLSSLELGDSALYFCASSVDPSPRDGRSGEQYFGPGTRLTVT.

J is TRBJ1-5 and V is TRBV27, with D possibly TRBD1 on 6 matching bases. Germline values: CDR1 MNHEY, CDR2 SMNVEV (reference sequence). This CDR3 has 13 amino acids. V lost 2 bases to trimming and J lost 5 bases, with 7 bases between them. The CDR3: CASSLRGYQPQHF. CDR3 in DNA: TGTGCCAGCAGTTTAAGGGGGTATCAGCCCCAGCATTTT.